The 7 T cell receptor beta chains below come from one sample, sequenced in a study of CD8 T cells in Susac syndrome. A quantity of roughly 0.5 to 1 ug RNA underwent reverse transcription using random hexamers. TCRdb passed the immunoSEQ multiplex PCR reads through MiXCR, listing each CDR3 protein once. The table shows over 150,000 distinct CDR3 sequences, with about 95% occurring only once. The sequenced material came from CD4+ T cells from PBMCs. These receptors all come from a human donor with Susac syndrome.

This rearrangement joins TRBV28 to TRBJ1-5, with 7 bases aligning to TRBD1. The V segment lost 6 bases and the J segment 1 base; nucleotides outside the gene matches: 6. This CDR3 has 15 amino acids. CDR1 and CDR2 from the germline V gene are MDHEN and SYDVKM. DNA for the CDR3: TGTGCCAGCAGCCCCCAGACAGGGAGCAATCAGCCCCAGCATTTT. Translation gives CASSPQTGSNQPQHF.

The chain recombines TRBV30 with TRBJ1-1, with D unclear. Germline CDR1 is GTSNPN and CDR2 is SVGIG (reference sequence). The CDR3 length is 13 residues. Between the trimmed V and J ends, which lost 5 bases and 0 bases, there was a span of 10 bases. The CDR3 DNA is TGTGCCTGGTCGTATCGGGTGAACACTGAAGCTTTCTTT. Translated, it gives CAWSYRVNTEAFF.

V usage is TRBV6-6 and J usage is TRBJ2-7; D perhaps matches TRBD1 (6 bases). The germline CDR1 and CDR2 sequences are MNHNY and SVGAGI (reference sequence). CDR3 length: 15 amino acids. Trimming took off 2 bases at V and 0 bases at J, with 11 bases between the two ends. CDR3 nucleotide sequence: TGTGCCAGCAGTTACAGGACAGAGAGCTCCTACGAGCAGTACTTC. It encodes CASSYRTESSYEQYF.

The V call is TRBV7-9, the J call TRBJ2-3, with D possibly TRBD2 on 6 matching bases. V shed 4 bases and J shed 1 base, with 9 bases lying between them. In germline, CDR1 is SEHNR, CDR2 FQNEAQ (reference sequence). The CDR3 extends over 14 amino acids. This CDR3 is CASSSIAGTDTQYF. The CDR3 region has the DNA TGTGCCAGCAGCTCAATAGCGGGCACAGATACGCAGTATTTT.

This chain connects TRBV6-5 to TRBJ2-1, with D unclear. Trimming took off 10 bases at V and 0 bases at J, with 10 bases between the two ends. The CDR3 runs 13 residues. The V gene's germline CDR1 is MNHEY and CDR2 SVGAGI. CDR3 in amino acids: CATRLSSYNEQFF. The CDR3 nucleotides are TGTGCCACCAGACTTAGCTCCTACAATGAGCAGTTCTTC.

The chain combines TRBV6-2 or TRBV6-3 with TRBJ2-7, with 11 bases aligning to TRBD1. Per the germline V gene, CDR1 is MNHEY and CDR2 is SVGEGT. The junction had 1 base not matched to a gene; V was cut back by 3 bases and J by 3 bases. There are 14 residues in the CDR3. The DNA for the CDR3 is TGTGCCAGCAGTTATGGGACAGGGGGCTACGAGCAGTACTTC. Amino acids: CASSYGTGGYEQYF.

V and J are TRBV29-1 and TRBJ1-1; TRBD1 agrees at 7 bases. Trimming cost V 3 bases and J 5 bases; bases outside gene matches: 9. The length of the CDR3 is 14 residues. Germline V gives CDR1 SQVTM, CDR2 ANQGSEA. The CDR3 DNA sequence: TGCAGCGTTGAGGAAACAGGGGATGGGACTGAAGCTTTCTTT. This translates into CSVEETGDGTEAFF.